A selection of T cell receptor beta chains follows, all from one sample in a study of blood T cell repertoires in COVID-19. Clones were read by immunoSEQ multiplex PCR, and TCRdb kept only the in-frame ones, dropping some. The repertoire consists of about 190,000 clones, with roughly four fifths occurring once and the leading ten covering more than 5%. The sequencing sample was made of peripheral blood. Source of these receptors: a woman in her twenties or thirties with acute or convalescent COVID-19. Both conserved end residues are part of each CDR3.

j_call	v_call	cdr3_aa
TRBJ1-3	TRBV7-2	CASRRGGSGNTIYF
TRBJ2-1	TRBV4-2	CASSQDRGGRAAYNEQFF
TRBJ2-7	TRBV29-1	CSVLAGAPNEQYF
TRBJ2-3	TRBV5-4	CASSFPGQGTGDTQYF
TRBJ2-2	TRBV18	CASSLLGQANLGNTGELFF
TRBJ2-5	TRBV10-1	CASTHHRRRCIKTQYF
TRBJ2-1	TRBV9	CASSVGGGTYNEQFF
TRBJ2-1	TRBV19	CASRPAGLSGPSEQFF
TRBJ1-2	TRBV4-1	CASSQGGTGMYGYTF
TRBJ2-5	TRBV6-5	CASSLAGGRQETQYF
TRBJ2-1	TRBV14	CASNLGTDYYNEQFF
TRBJ1-5	TRBV6-5	CASSYGGPPQGQPQHF
TRBJ1-5	TRBV18	CASSTNRGLEQPQHF
TRBJ2-4	TRBV5-8	CASSLGGTANIQYF
TRBJ1-4	TRBV2	CASSPGGRAEKLFF
TRBJ2-2	TRBV18	CASSPGRGSNTGELFF
TRBJ2-7	TRBV27	CASGRLYEQYF
TRBJ1-5	TRBV28	CASSFRDREQPQHF
TRBJ2-2	TRBV27	CASSSPGQGDTGELFF
TRBJ2-1	TRBV9	CASSVGTSGYNEQFF
TRBJ1-2	TRBV30	CAWSVIRGQGSYTF
TRBJ1-3	TRBV30	CAWSDRLRDTIYF
TRBJ2-3	TRBV5-1	CASSTVLPDTQYF
TRBJ1-2	TRBV12-3/TRBV12-4	CASSLQGAGYTF
TRBJ1-5	TRBV19	CATRLGGVGGNQPQHF
TRBJ2-5	TRBV28	CASSFWTVSETQYF
TRBJ2-7	TRBV4-1	CASSPTGDEQYF
TRBJ1-6	TRBV28	CASSYRGQYNSPLHF
TRBJ1-1	TRBV27	CASSSQQGLNTEAFF
TRBJ2-6	TRBV30	CAWGQGSGANVLTF
TRBJ1-3	TRBV7-9	CASSLVQTSGNTIYF
TRBJ2-1	TRBV21-1	CASSKGRGCYNEQFF
TRBJ2-1	TRBV19	CASSLLNNEQFF